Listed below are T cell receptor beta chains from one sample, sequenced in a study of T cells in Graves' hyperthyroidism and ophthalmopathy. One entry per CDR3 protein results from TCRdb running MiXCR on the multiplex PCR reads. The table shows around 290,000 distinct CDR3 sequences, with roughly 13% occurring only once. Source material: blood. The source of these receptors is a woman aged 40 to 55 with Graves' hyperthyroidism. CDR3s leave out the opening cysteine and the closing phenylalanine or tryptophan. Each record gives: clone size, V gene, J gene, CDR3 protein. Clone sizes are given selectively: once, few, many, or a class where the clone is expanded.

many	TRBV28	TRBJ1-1	ASSLVRGRTEAF
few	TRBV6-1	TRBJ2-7	ASSDSLSSYEQY
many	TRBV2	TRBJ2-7	ASRAGLAGDQQY
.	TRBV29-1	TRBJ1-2	SVADRANYGYT
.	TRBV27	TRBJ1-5	ASRTGPNNQPQH
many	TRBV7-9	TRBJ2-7	ASRDSGQGYEQY
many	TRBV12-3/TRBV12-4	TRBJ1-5	ASSPRGGKPQH
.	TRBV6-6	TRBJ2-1	ASSYGLAGGSSYNEQF
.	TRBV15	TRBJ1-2	ATSRDLSPVGNYGYT
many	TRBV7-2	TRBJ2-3	ASSLEGRVGTQY
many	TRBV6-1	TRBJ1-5	ASWRQDNQPQH
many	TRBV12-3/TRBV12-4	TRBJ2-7	ASSPDRGPYEQY
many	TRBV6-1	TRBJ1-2	ASSQQGGRDGYT
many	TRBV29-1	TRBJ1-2	SARVNYGYT
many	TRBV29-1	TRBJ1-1	SVQDRYTEAF
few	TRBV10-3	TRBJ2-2	AISEVSTTGELF
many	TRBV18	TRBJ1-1	ASSRENTEAF
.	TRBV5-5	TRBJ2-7	ASSSIAVDRYEQY
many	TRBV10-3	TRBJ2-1	ATSPENEQF
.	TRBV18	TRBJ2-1	ASSPGQGSGEQF